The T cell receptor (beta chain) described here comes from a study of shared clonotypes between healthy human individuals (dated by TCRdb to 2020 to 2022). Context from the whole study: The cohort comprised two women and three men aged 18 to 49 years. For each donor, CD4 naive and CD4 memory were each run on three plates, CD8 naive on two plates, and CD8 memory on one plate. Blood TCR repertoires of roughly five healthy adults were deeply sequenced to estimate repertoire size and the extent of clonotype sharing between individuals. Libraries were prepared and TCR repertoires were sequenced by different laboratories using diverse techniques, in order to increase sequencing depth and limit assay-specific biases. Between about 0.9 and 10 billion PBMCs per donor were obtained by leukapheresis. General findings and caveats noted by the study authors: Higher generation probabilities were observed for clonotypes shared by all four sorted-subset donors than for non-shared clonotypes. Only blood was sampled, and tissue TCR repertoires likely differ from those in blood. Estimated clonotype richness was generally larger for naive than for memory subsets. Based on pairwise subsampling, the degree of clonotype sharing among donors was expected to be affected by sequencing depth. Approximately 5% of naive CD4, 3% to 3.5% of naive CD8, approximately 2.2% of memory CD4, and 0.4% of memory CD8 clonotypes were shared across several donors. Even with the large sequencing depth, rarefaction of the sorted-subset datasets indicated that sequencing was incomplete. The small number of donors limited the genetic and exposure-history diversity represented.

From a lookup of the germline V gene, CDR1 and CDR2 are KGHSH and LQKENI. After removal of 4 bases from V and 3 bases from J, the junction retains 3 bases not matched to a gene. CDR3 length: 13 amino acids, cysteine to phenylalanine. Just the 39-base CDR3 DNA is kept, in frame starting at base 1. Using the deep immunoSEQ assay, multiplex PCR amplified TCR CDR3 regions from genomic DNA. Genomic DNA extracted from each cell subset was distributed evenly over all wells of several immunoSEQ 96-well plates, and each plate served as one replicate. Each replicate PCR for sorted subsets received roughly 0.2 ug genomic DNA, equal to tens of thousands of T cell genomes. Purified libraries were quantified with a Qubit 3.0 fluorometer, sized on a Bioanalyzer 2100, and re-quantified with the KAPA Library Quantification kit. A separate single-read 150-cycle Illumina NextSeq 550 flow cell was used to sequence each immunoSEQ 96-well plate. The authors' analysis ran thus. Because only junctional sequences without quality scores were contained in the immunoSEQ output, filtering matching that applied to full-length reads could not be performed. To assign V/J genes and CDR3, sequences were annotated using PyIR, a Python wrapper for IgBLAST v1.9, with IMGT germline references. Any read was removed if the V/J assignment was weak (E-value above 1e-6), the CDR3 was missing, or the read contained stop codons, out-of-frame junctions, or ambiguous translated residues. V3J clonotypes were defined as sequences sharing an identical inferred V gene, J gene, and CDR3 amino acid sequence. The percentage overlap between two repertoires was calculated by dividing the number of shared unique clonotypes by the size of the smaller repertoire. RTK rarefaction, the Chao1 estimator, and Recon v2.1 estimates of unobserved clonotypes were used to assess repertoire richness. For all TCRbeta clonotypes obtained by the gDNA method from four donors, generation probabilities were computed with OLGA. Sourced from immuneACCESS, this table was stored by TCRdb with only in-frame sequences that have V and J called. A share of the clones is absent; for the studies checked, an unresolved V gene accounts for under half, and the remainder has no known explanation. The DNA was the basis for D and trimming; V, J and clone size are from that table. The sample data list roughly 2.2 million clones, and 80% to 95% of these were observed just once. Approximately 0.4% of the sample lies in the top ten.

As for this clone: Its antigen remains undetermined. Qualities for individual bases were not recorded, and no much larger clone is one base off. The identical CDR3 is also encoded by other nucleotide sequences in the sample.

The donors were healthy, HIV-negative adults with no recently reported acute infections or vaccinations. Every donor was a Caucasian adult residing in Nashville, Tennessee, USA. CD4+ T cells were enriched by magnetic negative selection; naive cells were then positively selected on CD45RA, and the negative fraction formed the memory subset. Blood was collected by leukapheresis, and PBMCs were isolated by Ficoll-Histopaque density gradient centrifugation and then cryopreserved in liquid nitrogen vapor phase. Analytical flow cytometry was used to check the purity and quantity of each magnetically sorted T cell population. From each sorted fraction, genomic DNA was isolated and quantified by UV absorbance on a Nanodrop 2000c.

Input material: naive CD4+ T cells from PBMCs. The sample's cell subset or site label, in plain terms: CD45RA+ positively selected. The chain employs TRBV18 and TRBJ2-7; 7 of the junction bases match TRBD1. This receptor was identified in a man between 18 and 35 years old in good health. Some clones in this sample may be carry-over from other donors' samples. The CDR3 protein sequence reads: CASSRDSLYEQYF. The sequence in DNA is TGTGCCAGCTCACGGGACAGCCTCTACGAGCAGTACTTC.